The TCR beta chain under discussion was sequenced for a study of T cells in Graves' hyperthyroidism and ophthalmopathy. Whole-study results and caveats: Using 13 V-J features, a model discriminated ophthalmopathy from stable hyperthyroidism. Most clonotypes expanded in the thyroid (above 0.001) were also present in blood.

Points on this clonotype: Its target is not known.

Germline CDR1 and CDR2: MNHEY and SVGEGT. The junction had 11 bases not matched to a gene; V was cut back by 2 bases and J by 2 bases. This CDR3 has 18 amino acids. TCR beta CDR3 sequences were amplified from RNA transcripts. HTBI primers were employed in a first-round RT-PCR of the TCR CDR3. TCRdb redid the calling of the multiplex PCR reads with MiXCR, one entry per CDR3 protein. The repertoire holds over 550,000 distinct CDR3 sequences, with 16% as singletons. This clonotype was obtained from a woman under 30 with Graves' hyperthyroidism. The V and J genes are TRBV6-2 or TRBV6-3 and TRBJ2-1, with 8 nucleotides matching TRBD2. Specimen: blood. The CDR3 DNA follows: TGTGCCAGCAGTTACCTAGATGCAAAAGCGGGGGCCTACAATGAGCAGTTCTTC. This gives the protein CASSYLDAKAGAYNEQFF.